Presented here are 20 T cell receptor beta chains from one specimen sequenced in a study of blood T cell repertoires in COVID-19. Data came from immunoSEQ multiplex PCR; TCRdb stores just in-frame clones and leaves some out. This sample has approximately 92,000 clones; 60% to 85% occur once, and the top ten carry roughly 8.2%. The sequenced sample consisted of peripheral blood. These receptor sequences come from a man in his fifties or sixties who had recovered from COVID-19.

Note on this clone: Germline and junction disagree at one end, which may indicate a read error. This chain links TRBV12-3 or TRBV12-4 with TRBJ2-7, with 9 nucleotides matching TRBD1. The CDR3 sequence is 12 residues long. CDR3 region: CASSLDRGRESF. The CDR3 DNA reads TGTGCCAGCAGTTTAGACAGGGGGCGGGAATCCTTC.

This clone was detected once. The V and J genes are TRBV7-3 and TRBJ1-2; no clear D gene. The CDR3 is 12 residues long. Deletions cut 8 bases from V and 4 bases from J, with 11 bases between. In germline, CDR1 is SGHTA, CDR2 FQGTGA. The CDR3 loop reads CASGLDPYGYTF. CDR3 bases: TGTGCCAGCGGACTGGATCCCTATGGCTACACCTTC.

The CDR3 nucleotides are TGTGCCAGCAGCCAAGGGGGACAGGGGTACTACGAGCAGTACTTC. The encoded protein is CASSQGGQGYYEQYF. The J gene is TRBJ2-7, the V gene TRBV4-2, with 10 positions matching TRBD1. J gave up 3 bases and V 1 base, and 3 bases lay outside the gene matches. This CDR3 is 15 amino acids long. Germline CDR1 and CDR2: LGHNA and YNFKEQ.

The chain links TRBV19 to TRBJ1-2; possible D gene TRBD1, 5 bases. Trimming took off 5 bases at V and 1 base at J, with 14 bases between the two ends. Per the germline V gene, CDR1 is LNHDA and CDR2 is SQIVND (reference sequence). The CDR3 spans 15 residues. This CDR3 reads CASSHTLTVNYGYTF. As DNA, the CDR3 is TGTGCCAGTAGTCATACTTTGACAGTTAACTATGGCTACACCTTC. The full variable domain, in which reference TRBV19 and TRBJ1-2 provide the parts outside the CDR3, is DGGITQSPKYLFRKEGQNVTLSCEQNLNHDAMYWYRQDPGQGLRLIYYSQIVNDFQKGDIAEGYSVSREKKESFPLTVTSAQKNPTAFYLCASSHTLTVNYGYTFGSGTRLTVV.

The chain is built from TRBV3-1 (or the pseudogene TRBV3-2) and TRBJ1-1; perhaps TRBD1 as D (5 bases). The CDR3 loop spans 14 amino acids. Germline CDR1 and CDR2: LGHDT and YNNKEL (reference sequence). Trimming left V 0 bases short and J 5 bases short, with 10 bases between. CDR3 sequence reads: CASSQETGWTEAFF. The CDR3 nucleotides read TGTGCCAGCAGCCAAGAAACAGGATGGACTGAAGCTTTCTTT.

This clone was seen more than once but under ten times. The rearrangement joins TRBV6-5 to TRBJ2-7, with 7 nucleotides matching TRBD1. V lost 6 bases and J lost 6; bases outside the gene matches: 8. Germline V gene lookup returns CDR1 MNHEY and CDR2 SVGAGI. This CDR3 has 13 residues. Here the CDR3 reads CASRSGQSFEQYF. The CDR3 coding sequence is TGTGCCAGCAGATCGGGACAGAGTTTCGAGCAGTACTTC.

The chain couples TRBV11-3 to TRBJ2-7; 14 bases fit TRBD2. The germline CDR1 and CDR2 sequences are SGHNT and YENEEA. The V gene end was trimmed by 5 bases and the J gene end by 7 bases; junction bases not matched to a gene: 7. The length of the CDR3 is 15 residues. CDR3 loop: CASSPGTSGSEEQYF. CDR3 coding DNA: TGTGCCAGCAGCCCCGGGACTAGCGGGAGTGAGGAGCAGTACTTC.

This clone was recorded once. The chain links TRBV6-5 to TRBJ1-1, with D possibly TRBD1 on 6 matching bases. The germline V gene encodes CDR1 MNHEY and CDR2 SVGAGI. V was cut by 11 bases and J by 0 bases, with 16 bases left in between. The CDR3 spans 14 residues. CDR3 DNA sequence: TGTGCCGACAGGACCGATGGAATGAACACTGAAGCTTTCTTT. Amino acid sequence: CADRTDGMNTEAFF.

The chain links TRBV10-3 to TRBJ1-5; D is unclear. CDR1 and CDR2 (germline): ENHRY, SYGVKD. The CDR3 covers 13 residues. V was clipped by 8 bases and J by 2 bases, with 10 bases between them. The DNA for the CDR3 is TGTGCCATCTCCGTGGAGGGCAATCAGCCCCAGCATTTT. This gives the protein CAISVEGNQPQHF.

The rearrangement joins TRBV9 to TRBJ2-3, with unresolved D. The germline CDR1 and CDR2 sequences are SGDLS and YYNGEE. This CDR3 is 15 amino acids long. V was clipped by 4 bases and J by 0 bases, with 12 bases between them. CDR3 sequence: CASSRGPTSTDTQYF. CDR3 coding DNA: TGTGCCAGCAGCCGAGGTCCCACTAGCACAGATACGCAGTATTTT.

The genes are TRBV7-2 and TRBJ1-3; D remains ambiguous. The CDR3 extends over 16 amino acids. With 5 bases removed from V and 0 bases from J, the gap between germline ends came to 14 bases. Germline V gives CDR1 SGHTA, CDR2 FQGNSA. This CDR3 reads CASSRPGRLSGNTIYF. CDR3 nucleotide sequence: TGTGCCAGCAGCCGGCCCGGCAGACTCTCTGGAAACACCATATATTTT.

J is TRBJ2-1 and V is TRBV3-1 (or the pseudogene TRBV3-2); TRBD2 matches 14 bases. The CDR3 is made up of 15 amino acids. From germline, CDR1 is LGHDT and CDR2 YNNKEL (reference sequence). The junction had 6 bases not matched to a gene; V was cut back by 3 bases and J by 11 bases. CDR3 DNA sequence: TGTGCCAGCAGCCAGCCGGGACTAGCGGGAGTGCAGCAGTTCTTC. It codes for CASSQPGLAGVQQFF.

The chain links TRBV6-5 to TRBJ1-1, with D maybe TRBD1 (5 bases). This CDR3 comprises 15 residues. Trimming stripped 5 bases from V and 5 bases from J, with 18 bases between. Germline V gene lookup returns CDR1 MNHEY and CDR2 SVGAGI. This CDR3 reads CASSPLSGRGTEAFF. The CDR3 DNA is TGTGCCAGCAGTCCCTTATCGGGGCGGGGGACTGAAGCTTTCTTT.

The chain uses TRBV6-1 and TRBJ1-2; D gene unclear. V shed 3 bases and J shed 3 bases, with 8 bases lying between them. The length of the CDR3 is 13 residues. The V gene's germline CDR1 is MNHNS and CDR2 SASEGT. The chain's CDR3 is CASSDKRHYGYTF. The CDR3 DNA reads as TGTGCCAGCAGTGATAAGCGACACTATGGCTACACCTTC.

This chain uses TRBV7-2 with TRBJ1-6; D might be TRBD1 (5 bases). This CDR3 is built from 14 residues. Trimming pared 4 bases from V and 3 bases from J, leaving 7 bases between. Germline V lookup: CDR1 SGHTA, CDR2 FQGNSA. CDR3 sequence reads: CASSSTVYNSPLHF. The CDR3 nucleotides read TGTGCCAGCAGCTCGACAGTCTATAATTCACCCCTCCACTTT.

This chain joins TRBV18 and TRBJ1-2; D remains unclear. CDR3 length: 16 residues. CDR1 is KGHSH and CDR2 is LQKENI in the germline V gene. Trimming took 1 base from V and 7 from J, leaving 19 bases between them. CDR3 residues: CASSPRTSREGLGYTF. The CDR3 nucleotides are TGTGCCAGCTCACCACGTACTAGTAGGGAGGGTCTTGGCTACACCTTC. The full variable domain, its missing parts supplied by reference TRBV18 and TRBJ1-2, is NAGVMQNPRHLVRRRGQEARLRCSPMKGHSHVYWYRQLPEEGLKFMVYLQKENIIDESGMPKERFSAEFPKEGPSILRIQQVVRGDSAAYFCASSPRTSREGLGYTFGSGTRLTVV.

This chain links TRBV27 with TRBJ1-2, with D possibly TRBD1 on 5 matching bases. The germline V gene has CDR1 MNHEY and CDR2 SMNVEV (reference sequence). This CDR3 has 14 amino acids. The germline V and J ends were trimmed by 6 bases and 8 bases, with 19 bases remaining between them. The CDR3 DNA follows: TGTGCCAGCAGGTCACTGGACCGCCGGGGGGGCTACACCTTC. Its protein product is CASRSLDRRGGYTF.

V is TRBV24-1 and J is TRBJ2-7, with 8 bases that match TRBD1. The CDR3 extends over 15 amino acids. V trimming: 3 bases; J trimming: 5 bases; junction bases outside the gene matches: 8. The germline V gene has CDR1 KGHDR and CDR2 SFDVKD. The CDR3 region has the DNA TGTGCCACCAGTGATCAGAATCAGGGGGCGCACGAGCAGTACTTC. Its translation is CATSDQNQGAHEQYF.

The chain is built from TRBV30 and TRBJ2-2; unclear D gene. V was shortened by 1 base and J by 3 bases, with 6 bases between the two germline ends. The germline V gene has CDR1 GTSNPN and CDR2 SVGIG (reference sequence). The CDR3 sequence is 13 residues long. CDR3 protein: CAWSGADTGELFF. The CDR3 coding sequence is TGTGCCTGGAGTGGCGCTGACACCGGGGAGCTGTTTTTT.

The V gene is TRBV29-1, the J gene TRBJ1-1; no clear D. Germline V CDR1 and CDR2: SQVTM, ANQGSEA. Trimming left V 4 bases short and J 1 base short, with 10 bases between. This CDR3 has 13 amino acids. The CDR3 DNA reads TGCAGCGTTGCCGCGCGGGGGAACACTGAAGCTTTCTTT. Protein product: CSVAARGNTEAFF.